The source of this T cell receptor (beta chain) is a study of blood T cell repertoires in COVID-19. Study information: Whether acute or convalescent, the COVID-19 samples came from the United States, Italy and Spain. From T cells, B-cell-depleted T cells, or PBMCs came the material, which was cDNA or gDNA.

The V gene's germline CDR1 is LNHDA and CDR2 SQIVND (reference sequence). This CDR3 spans 14 amino acids. V shed 3 bases and J 4 bases; nucleotides not matched to a gene: 5. Assay used: immunoSEQ multiplex PCR; TCRdb lists only in-frame clones, some missing. The table lists roughly 300,000 clones, more than 75% of them singletons. The clonotype was recovered from a woman between 35 and 50 years old who had recovered from COVID-19. This sequence joins TRBV19 and TRBJ2-7, with TRBD1 matching over 8 bases. Sequencing used peripheral blood. CDR3 coding DNA: TGTGCCAGTAGTATTCGGGACAGGAGATACGAGCAGTACTTC. Residues: CASSIRDRRYEQYF.